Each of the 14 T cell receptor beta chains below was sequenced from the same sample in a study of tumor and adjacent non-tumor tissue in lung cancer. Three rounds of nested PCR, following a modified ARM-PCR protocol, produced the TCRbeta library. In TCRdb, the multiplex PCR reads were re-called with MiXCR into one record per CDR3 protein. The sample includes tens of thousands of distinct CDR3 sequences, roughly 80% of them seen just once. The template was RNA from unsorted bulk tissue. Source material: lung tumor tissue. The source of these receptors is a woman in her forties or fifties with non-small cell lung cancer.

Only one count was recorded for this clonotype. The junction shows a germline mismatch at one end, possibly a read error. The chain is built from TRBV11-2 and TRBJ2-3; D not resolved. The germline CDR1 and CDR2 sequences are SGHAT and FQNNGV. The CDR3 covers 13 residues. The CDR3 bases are TGTGCCAGCAGTTTAGATGTGGCAGATACGCAGTATTTT. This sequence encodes CASSLDVADTQYF.

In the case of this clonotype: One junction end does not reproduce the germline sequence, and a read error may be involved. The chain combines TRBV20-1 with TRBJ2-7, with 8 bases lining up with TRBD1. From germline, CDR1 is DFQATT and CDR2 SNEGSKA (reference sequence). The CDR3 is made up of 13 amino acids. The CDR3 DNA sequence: TGCAGTGCTGCAAGGACAGGGAGTTACGACCAGTACTTC. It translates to CSAARTGSYDQYF.

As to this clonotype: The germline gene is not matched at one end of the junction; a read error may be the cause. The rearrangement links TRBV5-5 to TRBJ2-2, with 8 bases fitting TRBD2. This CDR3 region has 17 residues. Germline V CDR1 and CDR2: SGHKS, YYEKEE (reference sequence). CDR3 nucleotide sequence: TGTGCCACCCGCACGGATCTATACGGGAGGGCCCCCGGGGAGCTGATTTTT. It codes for CATRTDLYGRAPGELIF.

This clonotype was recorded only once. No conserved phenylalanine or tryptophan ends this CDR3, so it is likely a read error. CDR3 coding DNA: TGTGCCAGCAGTTTAGGGTACGAGCATGAGCAGTACCTC. It encodes CASSLGYEHEQYL. The rearrangement joins TRBV12-3 or TRBV12-4 to TRBJ2-7; no firm D call. The CDR3 length is 13 residues. V was cut by 1 base and J by 7 bases, with 11 bases left in between.

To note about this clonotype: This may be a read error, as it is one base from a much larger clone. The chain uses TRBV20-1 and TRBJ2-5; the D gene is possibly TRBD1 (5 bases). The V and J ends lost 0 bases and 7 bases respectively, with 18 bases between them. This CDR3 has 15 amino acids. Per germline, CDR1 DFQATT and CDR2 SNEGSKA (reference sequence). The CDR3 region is CSARDGARPLRTQYF. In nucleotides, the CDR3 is TGCAGTGCTAGAGATGGGGCTAGGCCCCTGAGGACCCAGTACTTC.

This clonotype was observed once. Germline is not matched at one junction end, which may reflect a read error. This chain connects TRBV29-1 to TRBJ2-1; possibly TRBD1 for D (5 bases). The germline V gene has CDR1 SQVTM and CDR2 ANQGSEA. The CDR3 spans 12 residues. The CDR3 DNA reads TGCATCGTTGAAGCCGAGGCAGGGAAGCAGTTCTTC. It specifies CIVEAEAGKQFF.

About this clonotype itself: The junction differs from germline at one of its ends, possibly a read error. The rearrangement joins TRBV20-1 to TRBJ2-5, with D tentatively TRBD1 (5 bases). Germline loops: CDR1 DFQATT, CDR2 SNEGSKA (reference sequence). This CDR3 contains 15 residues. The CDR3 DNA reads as TGCAATGCTAGAGATGGGGCTAGGCCCCTGTGGACCCAGTACTTC. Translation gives CNARDGARPLWTQYF.

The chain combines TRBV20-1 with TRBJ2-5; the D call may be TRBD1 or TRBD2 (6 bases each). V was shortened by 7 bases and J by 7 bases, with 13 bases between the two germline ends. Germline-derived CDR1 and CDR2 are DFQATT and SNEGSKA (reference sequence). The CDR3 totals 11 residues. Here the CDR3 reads CSVGGRGTQYF. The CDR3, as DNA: TGCAGTGTTGGGGGGCGGGGGACCCAGTACTTC.

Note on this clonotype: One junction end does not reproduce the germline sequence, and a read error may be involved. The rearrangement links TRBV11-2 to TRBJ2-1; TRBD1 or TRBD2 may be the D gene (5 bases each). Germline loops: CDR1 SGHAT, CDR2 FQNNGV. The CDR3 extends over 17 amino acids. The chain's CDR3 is CASTREGGGSSYNERFF. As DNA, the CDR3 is TGTGCCAGCACCCGAGAGGGTGGGGGAAGCTCCTACAATGAGCGGTTCTTC.

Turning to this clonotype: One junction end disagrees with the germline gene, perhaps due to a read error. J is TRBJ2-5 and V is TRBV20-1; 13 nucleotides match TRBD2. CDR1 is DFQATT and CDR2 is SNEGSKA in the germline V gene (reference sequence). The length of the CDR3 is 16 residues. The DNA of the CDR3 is TGCAGTGCTAGAGGAGAACCGGGAGGGACTAGCGGGACCCTGTACTTC. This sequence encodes CSARGEPGGTSGTLYF.

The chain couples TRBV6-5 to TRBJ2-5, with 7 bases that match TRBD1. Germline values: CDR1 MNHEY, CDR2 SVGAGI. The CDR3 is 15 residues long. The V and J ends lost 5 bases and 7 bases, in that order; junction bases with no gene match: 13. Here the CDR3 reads CASSPWTGQERTQYF. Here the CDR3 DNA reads TGTGCCAGCAGTCCCTGGACAGGACAAGAGAGGACCCAGTACTTC.

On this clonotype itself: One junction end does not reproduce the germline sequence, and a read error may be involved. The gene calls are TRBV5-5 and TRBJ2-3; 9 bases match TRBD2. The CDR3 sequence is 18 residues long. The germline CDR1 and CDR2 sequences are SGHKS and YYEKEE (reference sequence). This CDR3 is CASSTGLAISSGTDRQYF. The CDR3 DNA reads TGTGCCAGCAGCACCGGACTAGCGATATCTAGTGGGACAGATAGGCAGTATTTT.

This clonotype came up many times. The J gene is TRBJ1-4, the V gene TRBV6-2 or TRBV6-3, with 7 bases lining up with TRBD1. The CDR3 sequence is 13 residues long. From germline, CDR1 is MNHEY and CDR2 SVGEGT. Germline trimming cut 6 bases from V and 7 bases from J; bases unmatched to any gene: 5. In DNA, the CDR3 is TGTGCCAGCAGCCATGGGACAGCTGAAAAACTGTTTTTT. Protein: CASSHGTAEKLFF.

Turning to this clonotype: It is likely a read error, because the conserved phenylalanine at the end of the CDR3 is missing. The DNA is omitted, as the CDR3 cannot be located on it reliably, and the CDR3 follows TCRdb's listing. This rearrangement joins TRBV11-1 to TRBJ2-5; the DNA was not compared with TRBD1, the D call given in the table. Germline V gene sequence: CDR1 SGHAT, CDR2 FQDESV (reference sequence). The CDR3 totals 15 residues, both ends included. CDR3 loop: CASARDIGIRKTQYS.